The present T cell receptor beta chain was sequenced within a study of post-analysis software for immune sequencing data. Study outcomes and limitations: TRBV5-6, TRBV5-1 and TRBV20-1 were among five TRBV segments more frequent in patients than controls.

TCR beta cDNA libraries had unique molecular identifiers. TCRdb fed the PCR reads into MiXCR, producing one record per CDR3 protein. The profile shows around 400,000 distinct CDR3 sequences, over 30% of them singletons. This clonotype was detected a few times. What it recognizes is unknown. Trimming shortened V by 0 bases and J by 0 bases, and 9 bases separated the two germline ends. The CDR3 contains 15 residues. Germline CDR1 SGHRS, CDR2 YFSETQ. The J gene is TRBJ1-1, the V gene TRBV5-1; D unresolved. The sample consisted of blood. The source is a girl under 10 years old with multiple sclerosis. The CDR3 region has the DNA TGCGCCAGCAGCTTGGGTCAGGTGATGAACACTGAAGCTTTCTTT. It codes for CASSLGQVMNTEAFF. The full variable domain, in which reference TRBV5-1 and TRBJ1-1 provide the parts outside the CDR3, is KAGVTQTPRYLIKTRGQQVTLSCSPISGHRSVSWYQQTPGQGLQFLFEYFSETQRNKGNFPGRFSGRQFSNSRSEMNVSTLELGDSALYLCASSLGQVMNTEAFFGQGTRLTVV.